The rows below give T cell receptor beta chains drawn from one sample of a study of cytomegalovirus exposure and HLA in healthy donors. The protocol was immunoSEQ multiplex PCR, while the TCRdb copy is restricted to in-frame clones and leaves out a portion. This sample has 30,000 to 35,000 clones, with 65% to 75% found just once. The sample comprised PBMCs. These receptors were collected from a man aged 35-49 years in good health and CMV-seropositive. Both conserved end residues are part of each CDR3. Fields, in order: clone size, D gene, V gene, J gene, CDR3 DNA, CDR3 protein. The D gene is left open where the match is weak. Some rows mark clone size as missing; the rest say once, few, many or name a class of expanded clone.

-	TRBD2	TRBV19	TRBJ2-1	TGTGCCAGTAATGGACTAGCGGGGTTCCTTTCCTACAATGAGCAGTTCTTC	CASNGLAGFLSYNEQFF
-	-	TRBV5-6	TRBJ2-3	TGTGCCAGCCTATCCAGGCTAGCCGCGAACACAGATACGCAGTATTTT	CASLSRLAANTDTQYF
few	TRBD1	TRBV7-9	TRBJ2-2	TGTGCCAGCAGCACCGGGACAGGGGACACCGGGGAGCTGTTTTTT	CASSTGTGDTGELFF
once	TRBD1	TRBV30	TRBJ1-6	TGTGCCTGGTCTCCGGGGGACAGCCTCTCACCCCTCCACTTT	CAWSPGDSLSPLHF
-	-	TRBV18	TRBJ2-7	TGTGCCAGCTCACCTTCGGGCGCGGGTCTCTACGAGCAGTACTTC	CASSPSGAGLYEQYF
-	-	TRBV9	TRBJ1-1	TGTGCCAGCAGCCCAGCGGGGGGCTGGAACACTGAAGCTTTCTTT	CASSPAGGWNTEAFF
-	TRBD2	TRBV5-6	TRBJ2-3	TGTGCCAGCAGCTTGGTAGGCGGGGGGGCCACAGATACGCAGTATTTT	CASSLVGGGATDTQYF
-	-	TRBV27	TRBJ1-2	TGTGCCAGCAGTTCTCCCCAGTTCTATGGCTACACCTTC	CASSSPQFYGYTF
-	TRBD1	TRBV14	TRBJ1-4	TGTGCCAGCAGCCTGGACAGGGGGCGAGAAAAACTGTTTTTT	CASSLDRGREKLFF
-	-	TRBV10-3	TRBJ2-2	TGTGCCATCAGTGACCAGAATCAGGTCACCGGGGAGCTGTTTTTT	CAISDQNQVTGELFF
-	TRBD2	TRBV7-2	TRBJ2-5	TGTGCCAGCAGCTTAGAACTAGCGGGGGGGCAGGAGACCCAGTACTTC	CASSLELAGGQETQYF
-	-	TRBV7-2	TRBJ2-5	TGTGCCAGCAGCTTAGCGCAGGCGTTAAAGACCCAGTACTTC	CASSLAQALKTQYF
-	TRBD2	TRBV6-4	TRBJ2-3	TGTGCCAGCAGTGACTCGACTAGCGGGGGAGATACGCAGTATTTT	CASSDSTSGGDTQYF
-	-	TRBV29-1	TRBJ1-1	TGCAGCGTTGAGCCGGGACTGAGGAACACTGAAGCTTTCTTT	CSVEPGLRNTEAFF
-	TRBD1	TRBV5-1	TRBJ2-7	TGCGCCAGCAGCGAGAGACAGGGGGTGGGCGAGCAGTACTTC	CASSERQGVGEQYF
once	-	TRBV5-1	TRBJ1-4	TGCGCCAGCAGCCCGGACAGTGCAACTAATGAAAAACTGTTTTTT	CASSPDSATNEKLFF
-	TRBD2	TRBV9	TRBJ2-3	TGTGCCAGCAGCGTAGTTAGCGGGTCTACAGATACGCAGTATTTT	CASSVVSGSTDTQYF
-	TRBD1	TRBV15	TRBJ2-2	TGTGCCACCAGCAGCAAGGACAGGGCGAACACCGGGGAGCTGTTTTTT	CATSSKDRANTGELFF